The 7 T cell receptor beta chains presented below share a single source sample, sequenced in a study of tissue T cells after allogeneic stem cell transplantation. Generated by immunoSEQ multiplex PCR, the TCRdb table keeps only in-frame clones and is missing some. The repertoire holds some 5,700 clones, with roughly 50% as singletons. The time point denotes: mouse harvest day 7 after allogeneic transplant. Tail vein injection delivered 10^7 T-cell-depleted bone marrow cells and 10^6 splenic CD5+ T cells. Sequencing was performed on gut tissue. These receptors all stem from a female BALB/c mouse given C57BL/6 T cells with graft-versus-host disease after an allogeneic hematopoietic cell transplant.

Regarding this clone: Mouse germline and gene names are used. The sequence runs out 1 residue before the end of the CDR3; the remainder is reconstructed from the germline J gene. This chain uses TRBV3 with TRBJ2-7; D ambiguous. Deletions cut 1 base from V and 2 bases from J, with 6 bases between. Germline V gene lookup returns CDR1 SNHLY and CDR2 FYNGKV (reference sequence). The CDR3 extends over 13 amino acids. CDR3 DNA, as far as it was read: TGTGCCAGCAGCTTAGAGCAAACCTATGAACAGTAC. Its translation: CASSLEQTYEQY. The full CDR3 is CASSLEQTYEQYF.

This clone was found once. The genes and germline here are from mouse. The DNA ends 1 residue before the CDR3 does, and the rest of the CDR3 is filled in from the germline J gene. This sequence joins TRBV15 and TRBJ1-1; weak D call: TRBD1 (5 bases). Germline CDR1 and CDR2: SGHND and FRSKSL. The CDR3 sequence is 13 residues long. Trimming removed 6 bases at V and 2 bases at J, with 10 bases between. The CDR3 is CASRWDPNTEVFF. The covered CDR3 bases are TGTGCCAGCAGGTGGGACCCCAACACAGAAGTCTTC.

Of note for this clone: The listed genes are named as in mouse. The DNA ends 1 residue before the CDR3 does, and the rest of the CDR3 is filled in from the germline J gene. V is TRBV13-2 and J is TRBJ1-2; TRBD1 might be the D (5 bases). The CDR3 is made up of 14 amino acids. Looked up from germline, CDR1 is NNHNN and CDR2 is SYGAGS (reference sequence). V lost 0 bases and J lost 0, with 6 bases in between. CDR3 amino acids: CASGDARANSDYTF. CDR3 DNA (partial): TGTGCCAGCGGTGATGCCAGGGCAAACTCCGACTACACC.

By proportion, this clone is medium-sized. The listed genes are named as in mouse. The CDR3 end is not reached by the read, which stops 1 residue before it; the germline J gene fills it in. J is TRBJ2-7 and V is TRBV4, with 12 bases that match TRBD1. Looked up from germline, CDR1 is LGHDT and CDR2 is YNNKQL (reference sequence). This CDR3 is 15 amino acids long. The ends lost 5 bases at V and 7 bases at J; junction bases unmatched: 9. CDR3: CASSPGTGGAREQYF. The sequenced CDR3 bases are TGTGCCAGCAGCCCAGGGACAGGGGGCGCGAGGGAACAGTAC.

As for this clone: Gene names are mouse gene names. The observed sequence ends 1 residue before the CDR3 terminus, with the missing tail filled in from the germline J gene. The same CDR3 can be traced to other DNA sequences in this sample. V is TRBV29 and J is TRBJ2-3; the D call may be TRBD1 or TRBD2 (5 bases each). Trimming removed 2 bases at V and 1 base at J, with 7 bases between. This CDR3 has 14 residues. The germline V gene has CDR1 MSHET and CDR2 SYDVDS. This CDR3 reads CASSLGGGAETLYF. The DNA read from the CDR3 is TGTGCTAGCAGTTTAGGGGGTGGTGCAGAAACGCTGTAT. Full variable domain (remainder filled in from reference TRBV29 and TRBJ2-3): DMKVTQMPRYLIKRMGENVLLECGQDMSHETMYWYRQDPGLGLQLIYISYDVDSNSEGDIPKGYRVSRKKREHFSLILDSAKTNQTSVYFCASSLGGGAETLYFGSGTRLTVL.

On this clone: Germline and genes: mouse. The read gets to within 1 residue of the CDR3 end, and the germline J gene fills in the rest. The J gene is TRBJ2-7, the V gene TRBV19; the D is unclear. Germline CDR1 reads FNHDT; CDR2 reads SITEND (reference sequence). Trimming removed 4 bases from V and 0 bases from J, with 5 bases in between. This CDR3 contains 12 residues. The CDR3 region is CASSDGSYEQYF. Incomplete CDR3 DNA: TGTGCCAGCAGTGATGGCTCCTATGAACAGTAC.

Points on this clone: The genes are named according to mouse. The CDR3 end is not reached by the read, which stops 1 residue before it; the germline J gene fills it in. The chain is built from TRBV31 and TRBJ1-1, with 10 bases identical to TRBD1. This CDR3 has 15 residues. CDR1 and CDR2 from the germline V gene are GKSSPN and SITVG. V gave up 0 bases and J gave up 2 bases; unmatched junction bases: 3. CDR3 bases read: TGTGCCTGGAGTCTATGGGACAGGGGTAACACAGAAGTCTTC. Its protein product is CAWSLWDRGNTEVF. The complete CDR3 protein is CAWSLWDRGNTEVFF.